The clone carrying this TCR beta chain has just a few counts. The antigen is unknown. Germline V gene sequence: CDR1 GTSNPN, CDR2 SVGIG (reference sequence). V shed 5 bases and J shed 2 bases, with 7 bases lying between them. The CDR3 length is 11 residues. These data are taken from a study of beta chain features in type 1 diabetes. Study-wide background: Analysis included 100 million to 140 million sorted cells drawn from all samples.

Study observations and caveats: People with Type 1 diabetes carried modestly yet significantly shorter TCRB CDR3s in all four CD4+ subsets. PCR might show a preference for shorter templates, equally across patients and controls.

Investigators reverse transcribed all isolated RNA, so they sequenced expressed TCRB transcripts. TCRdb's table, derived via immunoSEQ multiplex PCR, lists solely in-frame clones and lacks some. In the table there are 630,000 or so clones, about an eighth of which are singletons. The sequence was obtained from a young man with type 1 diabetes. The chain recombines TRBV30 with TRBJ2-7; D unresolved. Material for sequencing was naive CD4+ T cells from blood. CDR3 sequence reads: CAWDVTYEQYF. The CDR3 bases are TGTGCCTGGGACGTAACCTACGAGCAGTACTTC.